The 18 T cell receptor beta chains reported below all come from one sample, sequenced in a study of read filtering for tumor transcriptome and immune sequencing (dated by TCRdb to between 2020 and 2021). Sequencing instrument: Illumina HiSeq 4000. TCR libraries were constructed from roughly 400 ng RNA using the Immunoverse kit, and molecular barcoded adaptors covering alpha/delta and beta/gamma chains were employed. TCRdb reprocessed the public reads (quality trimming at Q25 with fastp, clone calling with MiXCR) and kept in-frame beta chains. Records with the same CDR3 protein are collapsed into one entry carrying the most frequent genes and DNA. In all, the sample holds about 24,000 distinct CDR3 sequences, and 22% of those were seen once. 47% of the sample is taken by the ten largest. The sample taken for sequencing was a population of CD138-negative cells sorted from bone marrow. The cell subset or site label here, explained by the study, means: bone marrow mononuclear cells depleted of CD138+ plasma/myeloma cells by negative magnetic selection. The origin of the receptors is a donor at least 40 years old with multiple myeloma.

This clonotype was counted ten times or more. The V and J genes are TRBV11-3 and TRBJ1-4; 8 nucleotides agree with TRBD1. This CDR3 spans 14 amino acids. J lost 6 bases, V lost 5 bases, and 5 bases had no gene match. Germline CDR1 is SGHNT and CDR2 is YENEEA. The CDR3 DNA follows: TGTGCCAGCAGCATACCGGGACAGGATGAAAAACTGTTTTTT. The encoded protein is CASSIPGQDEKLFF.

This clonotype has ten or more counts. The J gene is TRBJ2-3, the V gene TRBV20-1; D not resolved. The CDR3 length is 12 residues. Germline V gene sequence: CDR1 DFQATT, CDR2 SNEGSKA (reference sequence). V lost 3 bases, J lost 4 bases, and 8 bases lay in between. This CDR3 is CSASRTADTQYF. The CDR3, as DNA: TGCAGTGCTAGTCGGACCGCAGATACGCAGTATTTT.

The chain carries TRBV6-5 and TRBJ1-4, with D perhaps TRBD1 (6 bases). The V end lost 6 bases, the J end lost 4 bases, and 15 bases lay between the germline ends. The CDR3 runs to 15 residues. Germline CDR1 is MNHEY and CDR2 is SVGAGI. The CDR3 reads CASRSQGGSNEKLFF. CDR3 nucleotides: TGTGCCAGCAGATCACAGGGAGGGAGTAATGAAAAACTGTTTTTT.

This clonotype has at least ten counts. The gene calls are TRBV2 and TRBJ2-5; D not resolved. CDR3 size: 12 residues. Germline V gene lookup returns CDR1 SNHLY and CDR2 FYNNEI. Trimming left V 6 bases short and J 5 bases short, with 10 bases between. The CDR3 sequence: CASRPTAETQYF. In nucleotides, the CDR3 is TGTGCCAGCAGGCCGACGGCGGAGACCCAGTACTTC.

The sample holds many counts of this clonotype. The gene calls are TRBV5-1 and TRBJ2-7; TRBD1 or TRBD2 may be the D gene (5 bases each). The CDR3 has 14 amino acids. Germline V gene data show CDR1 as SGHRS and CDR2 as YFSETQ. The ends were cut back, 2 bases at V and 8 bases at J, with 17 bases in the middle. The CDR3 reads CASSFRAGTSKQYF. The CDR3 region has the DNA TGCGCCAGCAGCTTTCGGGCAGGGACGAGTAAGCAGTACTTC.

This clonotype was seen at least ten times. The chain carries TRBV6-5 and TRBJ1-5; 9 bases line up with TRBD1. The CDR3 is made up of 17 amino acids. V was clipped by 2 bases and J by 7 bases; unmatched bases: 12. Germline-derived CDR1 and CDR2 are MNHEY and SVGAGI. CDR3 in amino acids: CASSYDYPGQGGQPQHF. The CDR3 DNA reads TGTGCCAGCAGTTACGATTATCCGGGACAGGGTGGGCAGCCCCAGCATTTT.

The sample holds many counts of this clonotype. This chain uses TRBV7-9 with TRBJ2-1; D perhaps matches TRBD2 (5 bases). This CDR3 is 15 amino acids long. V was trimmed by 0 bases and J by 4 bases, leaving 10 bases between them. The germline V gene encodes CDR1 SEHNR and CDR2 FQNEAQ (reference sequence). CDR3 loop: CASSLAGNRYNEQFF. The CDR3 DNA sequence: TGTGCCAGCAGCTTAGCCGGGAACCGATACAATGAGCAGTTCTTC. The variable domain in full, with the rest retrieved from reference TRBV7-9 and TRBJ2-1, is DTGVSQNPRHKITKRGQNVTFRCDPISEHNRLYWYRQTLGQGPEFLTYFQNEAQLEKSRLLSDRFSAERPKGSFSTLEIQRTEQGDSAMYLCASSLAGNRYNEQFFGPGTRLTVL.

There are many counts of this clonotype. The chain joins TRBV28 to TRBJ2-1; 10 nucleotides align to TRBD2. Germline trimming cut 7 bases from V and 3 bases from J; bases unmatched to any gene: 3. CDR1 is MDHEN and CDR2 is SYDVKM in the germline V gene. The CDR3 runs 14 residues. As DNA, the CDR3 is TGTGCCAGCACTAGCGGGGGCCACTACAATGAGCAGTTCTTC. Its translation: CASTSGGHYNEQFF.

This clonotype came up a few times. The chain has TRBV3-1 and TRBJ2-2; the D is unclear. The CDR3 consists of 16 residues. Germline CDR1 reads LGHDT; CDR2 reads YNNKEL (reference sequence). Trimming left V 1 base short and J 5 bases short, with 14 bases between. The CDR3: CASSQVLGLNTGELFF. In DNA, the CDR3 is TGTGCCAGCAGCCAAGTTCTCGGGCTTAATACCGGGGAGCTGTTTTTT.

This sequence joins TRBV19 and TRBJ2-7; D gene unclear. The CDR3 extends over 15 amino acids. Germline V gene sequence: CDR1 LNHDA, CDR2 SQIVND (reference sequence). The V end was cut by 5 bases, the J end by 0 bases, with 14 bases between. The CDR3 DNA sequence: TGTGCCAGTAGTGCTCTCTCCGGAGACTCCTACGAGCAGTACTTC. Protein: CASSALSGDSYEQYF.

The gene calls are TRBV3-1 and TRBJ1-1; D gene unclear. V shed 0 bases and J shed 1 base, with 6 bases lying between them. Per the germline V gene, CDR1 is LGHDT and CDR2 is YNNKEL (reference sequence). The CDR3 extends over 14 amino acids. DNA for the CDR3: TGTGCCAGCAGCCAAGATTTGGCGAACACTGAAGCTTTCTTT. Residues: CASSQDLANTEAFF.

The DNA of the CDR3 is TGTGCCAGCAGCTTGCTTGGCGTGAACACTGAAGCTTTCTTT. This sequence encodes CASSLLGVNTEAFF. The J gene is TRBJ1-1, the V gene TRBV7-2; D not certain. CDR1 and CDR2 (germline): SGHTA, FQGNSA. Trimming cost V 3 bases and J 0 bases, with 8 bases left between them. The CDR3 totals 14 residues.

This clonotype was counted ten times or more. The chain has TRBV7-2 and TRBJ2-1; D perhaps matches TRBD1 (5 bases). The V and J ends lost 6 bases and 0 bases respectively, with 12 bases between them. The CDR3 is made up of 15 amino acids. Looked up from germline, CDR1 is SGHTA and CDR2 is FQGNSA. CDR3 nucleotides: TGTGCCAGCAGTACCTACAGGAGCTCCTACAATGAGCAGTTCTTC. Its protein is CASSTYRSSYNEQFF.

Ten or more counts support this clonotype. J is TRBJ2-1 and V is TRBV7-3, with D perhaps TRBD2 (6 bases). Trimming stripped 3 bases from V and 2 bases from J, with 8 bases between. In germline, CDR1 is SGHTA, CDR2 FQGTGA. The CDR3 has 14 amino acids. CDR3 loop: CASSLGGTYNEQFF. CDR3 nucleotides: TGTGCCAGCAGCTTGGGGGGTACCTACAATGAGCAGTTCTTC.

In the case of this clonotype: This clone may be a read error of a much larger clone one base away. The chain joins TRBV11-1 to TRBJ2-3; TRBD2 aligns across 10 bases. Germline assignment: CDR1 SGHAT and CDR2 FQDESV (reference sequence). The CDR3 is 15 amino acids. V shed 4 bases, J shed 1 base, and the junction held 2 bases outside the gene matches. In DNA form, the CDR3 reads TGTGCCAGCAGCTCAGGACTAGCGGGCACAGATACGCAGTATTTT. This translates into CASSSGLAGTDTQYF.

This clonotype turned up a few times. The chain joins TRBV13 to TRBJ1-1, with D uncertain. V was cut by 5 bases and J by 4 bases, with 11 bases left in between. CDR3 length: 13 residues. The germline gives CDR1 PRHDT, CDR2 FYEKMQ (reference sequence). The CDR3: CASSLSSSTEAFF. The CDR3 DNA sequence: TGTGCCAGCAGCCTCAGTTCAAGCACTGAAGCTTTCTTT.

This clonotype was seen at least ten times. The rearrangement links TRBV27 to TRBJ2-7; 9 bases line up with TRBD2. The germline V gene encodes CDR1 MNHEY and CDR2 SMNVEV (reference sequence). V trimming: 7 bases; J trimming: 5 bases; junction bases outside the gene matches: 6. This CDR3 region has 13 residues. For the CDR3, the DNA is TGTGCCAGCAATGGAGCGGGGGGTCACGAGCAGTACTTC. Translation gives CASNGAGGHEQYF.

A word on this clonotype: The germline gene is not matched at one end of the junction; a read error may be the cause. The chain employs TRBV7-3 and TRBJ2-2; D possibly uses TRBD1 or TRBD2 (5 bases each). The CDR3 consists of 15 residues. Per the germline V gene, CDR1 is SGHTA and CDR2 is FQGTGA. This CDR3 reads CASSLIPGQNGEPFF. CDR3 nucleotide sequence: TGTGCCAGCAGCTTAATACCAGGGCAAAACGGGGAGCCGTTTTTT. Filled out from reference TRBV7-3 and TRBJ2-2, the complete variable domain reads GAGVSQTPSNKVTEKGKYVELRCDPISGHTALYWYRQSLGQGPEFLIYFQGTGAADDSGLPNDRFFAVRPEGSVSTLKIQRTERGDSAVYLCASSLIPGQNGEPFFGEGSRLTVL.